The 32 T cell receptor beta chains in this list originate from one sample, sequenced in a study of T cell responses to AZD1222 COVID-19 vaccine. Sequencing was performed with immunoSEQ multiplex PCR; in TCRdb, only in-frame clones are kept and a portion is missing. This table has fewer than 200,000 clones, approximately 92% appearing once. This material consisted of peripheral blood, taken on day 0 of AZD1222 vaccination. These receptors were collected from an adult in good health.

The CDR3 DNA is TGTGCCAGCAGCTTAGCGATGAGGGAGAACACTGAAGCTTTCTTT. This encodes CASSLAMRENTEAFF. V is TRBV7-9 and J is TRBJ1-1; D uncertain. V was cut by 0 bases and J by 1 base, with 9 bases left in between. The CDR3 sequence is 15 residues long. Germline CDR1 and CDR2: SEHNR and FQNEAQ (reference sequence).

This chain connects TRBV3-1 (or the pseudogene TRBV3-2) to TRBJ2-2; 8 bases fit TRBD2. The trim removed 4 bases at V and 7 bases at J, leaving 2 bases unmatched. Germline V gene data show CDR1 as LGHDT and CDR2 as YNNKEL (reference sequence). The CDR3 runs to 13 residues. The CDR3 reads CASSPGGGGELFF. The CDR3, as DNA: TGTGCCAGCAGCCCGGGAGGGGGCGGGGAGCTGTTTTTT.

The gene calls are TRBV7-9 and TRBJ2-1; 12 bases are shared with TRBD1. This CDR3 spans 17 amino acids. Germline V gene sequence: CDR1 SEHNR, CDR2 FQNEAQ (reference sequence). The ends lost 2 bases at V and 7 bases at J; junction bases unmatched: 9. The CDR3 DNA reads TGTGCCAGCAGCTTACTTGGTACGGGACAGGGGGCGAATGAGCAGTTCTTC. Translated, it gives CASSLLGTGQGANEQFF.

Regarding this clone: Sequence at one end of the junction differs from germline and may be a read error. CDR3 coding DNA: TGTGCCATCAGTCAAGCCGGGACAGGGGGAACTGATGAAAAACTGTTTTTT. Translating it yields CAISQAGTGGTDEKLFF. V usage is TRBV10-3 and J usage is TRBJ1-4; TRBD1 agrees at 11 bases. Looked up from germline, CDR1 is ENHRY and CDR2 is SYGVKD. This CDR3 spans 17 amino acids.

The J gene is TRBJ2-3, the V gene TRBV6-5, with D perhaps matching TRBD2 (6 bases). Germline loops: CDR1 MNHEY, CDR2 SVGAGI. Trimming removed 4 bases at V and 4 bases at J, with 9 bases between. CDR3 size: 13 residues. The CDR3 protein is CASSSGGADTQYF. CDR3 sequence (DNA): TGTGCCAGCAGTTCAGGAGGGGCAGATACGCAGTATTTT.

The CDR3 DNA follows: TGTGCCAGCAGCAAAGACAGGGGCCTGGCTTTCTTT. Its protein is CASSKDRGLAFF. The rearrangement uses TRBV11-2 and TRBJ1-1; 8 nucleotides agree with TRBD1. V was clipped by 5 bases and J by 11 bases; unmatched bases: 7. The CDR3 totals 12 residues. Per the germline V gene, CDR1 is SGHAT and CDR2 is FQNNGV.

CDR3 in amino acids: CASRSNTQGASTDTQYF. The CDR3 coding sequence is TGTGCCAGCAGATCTAATACCCAGGGGGCGTCCACAGATACGCAGTATTTT. The rearrangement uses TRBV7-9 and TRBJ2-3; TRBD1 agrees at 8 bases. CDR1 and CDR2 (germline): SEHNR, FQNEAQ (reference sequence). Trimming removed 6 bases from V and 2 bases from J; junction bases left unmatched: 13. This CDR3 is 17 amino acids long.

V gene TRBV12-3 or TRBV12-4 combines with J gene TRBJ1-2; D is unresolved. The CDR3 is made up of 13 amino acids. Trimming stripped 7 bases from V and 2 bases from J, with 11 bases between. CDR3 coding DNA: TGTGCCAGCACCCGAGAAGTAAACTATGGCTACACCTTC. Protein sequence: CASTREVNYGYTF.

The rearrangement joins TRBV5-1 to TRBJ1-1; no reliable D call. CDR3 length: 14 amino acids. V was pared by 1 base and J by 5 bases, with 12 bases between. Per the germline V gene, CDR1 is SGHRS and CDR2 is YFSETQ. In DNA, the CDR3 is TGCGCCAGCAGCTTGCGGGTTTCAAGAACTGAAGCTTTCTTT. Translated, it gives CASSLRVSRTEAFF.

The chain recombines TRBV18 with TRBJ1-5; TRBD1 might be the D (6 bases). Trimming cost V 0 bases and J 5 bases, with 14 bases left between them. The CDR3 is 16 amino acids. In germline, CDR1 is KGHSH, CDR2 LQKENI. The CDR3, as DNA: TGTGCCAGCTCACCACCGGGGGCCGTGGGGGATCAGCCCCAGCATTTT. Its translation: CASSPPGAVGDQPQHF.

The chain links TRBV5-3 to TRBJ1-2; D may be TRBD1 (6 bases). TRBV5-3 counts as an open reading frame of uncertain function. The CDR3 consists of 17 residues. V gave up 0 bases and J gave up 8 bases, with 23 bases separating them. CDR3 in amino acids: CARSLARSGTSWLGYTF. CDR3 bases: TGTGCCAGAAGCTTGGCCAGGTCCGGGACAAGCTGGCTCGGCTACACCTTC.

The chain recombines TRBV5-1 with TRBJ1-2; TRBD1 agrees at 10 bases. CDR1 SGHRS and CDR2 YFSETQ come from the germline V gene. This CDR3 comprises 16 residues. With 1 base clipped from V and 4 bases from J, the junction kept 7 bases outside the gene matches. CDR3 sequence reads: CASSLNLGTGVYGYTF. CDR3 bases: TGCGCCAGCAGCTTGAATTTGGGGACAGGGGTCTATGGCTACACCTTC.

In its sample, this clone was seen once. V is TRBV27 and J is TRBJ1-2; a possible D gene is TRBD1 (6 bases). CDR1 and CDR2 from the germline V gene are MNHEY and SMNVEV (reference sequence). Trimming cost V 5 bases and J 7 bases, with 14 bases left between them. The CDR3 loop spans 13 amino acids. The CDR3 DNA is TGTGCCAGCAGTACAGACAGGTACGGTGGCTACACCTTC. Encoded protein: CASSTDRYGGYTF.

The V call is TRBV10-3, the J call TRBJ1-3; D not certain. Germline CDR1 ENHRY, CDR2 SYGVKD. The CDR3 is made up of 14 amino acids. Between the trimmed V and J ends, which lost 3 bases and 2 bases, there was a span of 8 bases. CDR3 amino acids: CAISDFGAGNTIYF. DNA of the CDR3: TGTGCCATCAGTGATTTCGGGGCTGGAAACACCATATATTTT.

The V call is TRBV10-3, the J call TRBJ1-1; a weak D match, TRBD1 (6 bases). Per the germline V gene, CDR1 is ENHRY and CDR2 is SYGVKD. Deletions cut 10 bases from V and 3 bases from J, with 15 bases between. This CDR3 has 13 amino acids. The chain's CDR3 is CATLDSVYTEAFF. CDR3 in DNA: TGTGCCACCCTGGACAGTGTATACACTGAAGCTTTCTTT.

This rearrangement joins TRBV30 to TRBJ1-5, with a tentative D call TRBD1 (6 bases). CDR1 is GTSNPN and CDR2 is SVGIG in the germline V gene (reference sequence). V dropped 2 bases and J dropped 7 bases, with 18 bases sitting between them. The CDR3 consists of 15 residues. In DNA, the CDR3 is TGTGCCTGGAGTTTCGGGGGGCGAGTTGTGCAGCCCCAGCATTTT. Its translation is CAWSFGGRVVQPQHF.

The gene calls are TRBV6-5 and TRBJ1-2; D possibly corresponds to TRBD1 (5 bases). V shed 6 bases and J shed 0 bases, with 14 bases lying between them. The CDR3 is made up of 15 amino acids. Germline V gene sequence: CDR1 MNHEY, CDR2 SVGAGI. CDR3 bases: TGTGCCAGCAGAACCCAAATGACAGCTAACTATGGCTACACCTTC. It encodes CASRTQMTANYGYTF.

The chain employs TRBV12-5 and TRBJ2-7, with 7 positions matching TRBD1. V was clipped by 0 bases and J by 1 base; unmatched bases: 15. The CDR3 is 19 amino acids. Germline values: CDR1 LGHNT, CDR2 FRNRAP. This chain's CDR3 is CASGLVPRGGITRSYEQYF. DNA of the CDR3: TGTGCTAGTGGTTTGGTCCCCCGAGGGGGCATTACCAGGTCCTACGAGCAGTACTTC.

V is TRBV11-3 and J is TRBJ2-2; 10 bases line up with TRBD1. The CDR3 has 13 amino acids. Germline assignment: CDR1 SGHNT and CDR2 YENEEA. Trimming at V came to 8 bases and at J to 6 bases, leaving 3 bases not matched to a gene. The CDR3 region is CASGQGVSGELFF. Here the CDR3 DNA reads TGTGCCAGCGGACAGGGGGTATCCGGGGAGCTGTTTTTT.

CDR3 sequence: CASSLVSESGELFF. DNA of the CDR3: TGTGCCAGCAGCTTAGTCTCAGAATCTGGGGAGCTGTTTTTT. The rearrangement links TRBV11-3 to TRBJ2-2; D uncertain. The CDR3 length is 14 residues. From germline, CDR1 is SGHNT and CDR2 YENEEA. V was shortened by 1 base and J by 8 bases, with 11 bases between the two germline ends.

The V and J genes are TRBV5-1 and TRBJ1-4; 9 nucleotides align to TRBD1. The V segment lost 5 bases and the J segment 7 bases; nucleotides outside the gene matches: 9. CDR3 length: 15 amino acids. CDR1 is SGHRS and CDR2 is YFSETQ in the germline V gene. The DNA of the CDR3 is TGCGCCAGCAGTCCTCCGGGACAGGGTCGTGAAAAACTGTTTTTT. Translated, it gives CASSPPGQGREKLFF.

This clone has only one observation. V usage is TRBV19 and J usage is TRBJ1-2; 7 bases line up with TRBD1. This CDR3 has 14 residues. Germline V CDR1 and CDR2: LNHDA, SQIVND (reference sequence). The V gene end was trimmed by 5 bases and the J gene end by 5 bases; junction bases not matched to a gene: 8. The CDR3 DNA reads as TGTGCCAGTAGTGGCCCCGGGACAGTATATGGCTACACCTTC. Translated, it gives CASSGPGTVYGYTF.

The chain recombines TRBV28 with TRBJ1-6, with 11 positions matching TRBD1. Germline lookup yields CDR1 MDHEN and CDR2 SYDVKM. V was clipped by 8 bases and J by 9 bases; unmatched bases: 9. The CDR3 consists of 15 residues. In nucleotides, the CDR3 is TGTGCCAGCGGCCCCTGGGACAGGGGGTTTTCACCCCTCCACTTT. Translation: CASGPWDRGFSPLHF. The entire variable domain, with the rest obtained from reference TRBV28 and TRBJ1-6, is as follows: DVKVTQSSRYLVKRTGEKVFLECVQDMDHENMFWYRQDPGLGLRLIYFSYDVKMKEKGDIPEGYSVSREKKERFSLILESASTNQTSMYLCASGPWDRGFSPLHFGNGTRLTVT.

This clone came up a few times. V usage is TRBV7-2 and J usage is TRBJ1-5; perhaps TRBD1 as D (5 bases). With 1 base removed from V and 1 base from J, the gap between germline ends came to 14 bases. This CDR3 spans 17 amino acids. CDR1 SGHTA and CDR2 FQGNSA come from the germline V gene. For the CDR3, the DNA is TGTGCCAGCAGCTTAGAGGGAGCCCAGGGAAGCAATCAGCCCCAGCATTTT. Translating it yields CASSLEGAQGSNQPQHF.

This rearrangement joins TRBV9 to TRBJ1-2, with D uncertain. Deletions cut 4 bases from V and 4 bases from J, with 11 bases between. The germline gives CDR1 SGDLS, CDR2 YYNGEE. The CDR3 sequence is 13 residues long. CDR3 DNA sequence: TGTGCCAGCAGCCAGTTGGGAACCTATGGCTACACCTTC. Translating gives CASSQLGTYGYTF.

The gene calls are TRBV13 and TRBJ1-2, with D hard to call. Germline V gene sequence: CDR1 PRHDT, CDR2 FYEKMQ (reference sequence). Between the trimmed V and J ends, which lost 5 bases and 8 bases, there was a span of 21 bases. This CDR3 spans 15 amino acids. CDR3 nucleotides: TGTGCCAGCAGCGCAAGCCCGGTGGGGAATGAAGGCTACACCTTC. Protein: CASSASPVGNEGYTF.

This chain joins TRBV15 and TRBJ1-4, with TRBD1 as a possible D gene (6 bases). The CDR3 length is 15 residues. Germline loops: CDR1 LNHNV, CDR2 YYDKDF (reference sequence). V lost 1 base to trimming and J lost 7 bases, with 13 bases between them. The CDR3 region is CATSRGQEVAEKLFF. In nucleotides, the CDR3 is TGTGCCACCAGCAGAGGACAGGAGGTCGCTGAAAAACTGTTTTTT. Together with reference TRBV15 and TRBJ1-4, the CDR3 gives the full variable domain: DAMVIQNPRYQVTQFGKPVTLSCSQTLNHNVMYWYQQKSSQAPKLLFHYYDKDFNNEADTPDNFQSRRPNTSFCFLDIRSPGLGDTAMYLCATSRGQEVAEKLFFGSGTQLSVL.

V is TRBV5-6 and J is TRBJ1-5; D unresolved. Germline loops: CDR1 SGHDT, CDR2 YYEEEE. The germline V and J ends were trimmed by 0 bases and 2 bases, with 9 bases remaining between them. The CDR3 extends over 15 amino acids. The CDR3 spells CASSLALIGNQPQHF. CDR3 DNA: TGTGCCAGCAGCTTGGCCCTGATCGGCAATCAGCCCCAGCATTTT.

This clone occurred a few times. The genes are TRBV6-4 and TRBJ2-1; 7 bases fit TRBD2. CDR1 is MRHNA, CDR2 SNTAGT, per germline. Unmatched junction bases numbered 9, after V lost 5 bases and J lost 8 bases. This CDR3 has 14 residues. Here the CDR3 DNA reads TGTGCCAGCAGTCTGGACGGGGGGTTGCATGAGCAGTTCTTC. It codes for CASSLDGGLHEQFF.

The chain recombines TRBV2 with TRBJ2-5; no reliable D call. V dropped 7 bases and J dropped 4 bases, with 10 bases sitting between them. The CDR3 runs 12 residues. Germline values: CDR1 SNHLY, CDR2 FYNNEI. The CDR3 protein is CASIELLETQYF. The CDR3 coding sequence is TGTGCCAGCATAGAGCTTTTAGAGACCCAGTACTTC.

CDR3 in amino acids: CASSPPGGRTGELFF. In nucleotides, the CDR3 is TGTGCCAGCAGCCCCCCAGGGGGCAGAACCGGGGAGCTGTTTTTT. V gene TRBV7-9 combines with J gene TRBJ2-2; TRBD1 agrees at 8 bases. From germline, CDR1 is SEHNR and CDR2 FQNEAQ (reference sequence). The CDR3 runs to 15 residues. V gave up 5 bases and J gave up 5 bases; unmatched junction bases: 7.

The rearrangement joins TRBV3-1 (or the pseudogene TRBV3-2) to TRBJ1-4; D gene unclear. Germline lookup yields CDR1 LGHDT and CDR2 YNNKEL (reference sequence). This CDR3 is built from 15 residues. V lost 6 bases to trimming and J lost 0 bases, with 11 bases between them. As DNA, the CDR3 is TGTGCCAGCAGTCGTGACACGACAACTAATGAAAAACTGTTTTTT. It translates to CASSRDTTTNEKLFF.